The rows below give T cell receptor beta chains drawn from one sample of a study of CD8 T cells in Susac syndrome. TCRdb redid the calling of the immunoSEQ multiplex PCR reads with MiXCR, one entry per CDR3 protein. The repertoire has about 120,000 distinct CDR3 sequences, about 92% of them found once; the top ten carry roughly 0.094%. Sequenced input: CD4+ T cells from PBMCs. The receptor set was obtained from a human donor with multiple sclerosis. Each CDR3 is given with its conserved first and last residue. The D gene is left open where the match is weak. Clone size, where shown, is once, few, many, or a class for clones that have expanded.

V	size	J	D	CDR3	DNA
TRBV5-6	.	TRBJ2-7	TRBD1	CASSSPLTGSAGYEQYF	TGTGCCAGCAGCTCGCCCCTGACAGGGAGCGCGGGTTACGAGCAGTACTTC
TRBV28	.	TRBJ2-3	.	CASTINPLPTDTQYF	TGTGCCAGCACGATCAATCCCCTTCCCACAGATACGCAGTATTTT
TRBV4-3	.	TRBJ1-2	.	CASSLVLGGKNGYTF	TGCGCCAGCAGCCTCGTCCTTGGGGGAAAGAACGGCTACACCTTC
TRBV7-2	once	TRBJ1-2	TRBD1	CASSLATGGNYGYTF	TGTGCCAGCAGCTTAGCGACAGGGGGAAACTATGGCTACACCTTC
TRBV30	.	TRBJ1-3	.	CAWRDFTGKGNTIYF	TGTGCCTGGAGAGACTTCACAGGGAAGGGAAACACCATATATTTT
TRBV7-9	.	TRBJ1-3	.	CASSLASGTGNTIYF	TGTGCCAGCAGCTTAGCGTCAGGGACTGGAAACACCATATATTTT
TRBV2	.	TRBJ1-1	.	CASSYGPQAFF	TGTGCCAGCTCCTATGGGCCTCAAGCTTTCTTT
TRBV28	.	TRBJ2-5	.	CASSRKDKGRQTQYF	TGTGCCAGCAGTCGGAAAGATAAAGGAAGGCAGACCCAGTACTTC
TRBV5-4	.	TRBJ2-3	.	CASSLDGSGGDTQYF	TGTGCCAGCAGCTTGGATGGGTCCGGAGGAGATACGCAGTATTTT
TRBV20-1	.	TRBJ1-3	.	CSAPGQISGNTIYF	TGCAGTGCTCCGGGACAAATCTCTGGAAACACCATATATTTT
TRBV10-3	.	TRBJ2-7	.	CAIRRDAGTYEQYF	TGTGCCATCAGACGGGACGCGGGGACCTACGAGCAGTACTTC
TRBV29-1	few	TRBJ2-3	.	CSGGTLHTDTQYF	TGCAGCGGTGGGACTCTACACACAGATACGCAGTATTTT
TRBV14	.	TRBJ1-4	.	CASSGPVSTNEKLFF	TGTGCCAGCAGCGGCCCGGTTTCGACTAATGAAAAACTGTTTTTT
TRBV12-3/TRBV12-4	.	TRBJ2-7	TRBD2	CASSLKRGPSWAIPYEQYF	TGTGCCAGCAGTTTAAAGCGGGGGCCATCGTGGGCCATACCATACGAGCAGTACTTC
TRBV27	.	TRBJ1-5	.	CASSLGTGNQPQHF	TGTGCCAGCAGTCTAGGAACCGGCAATCAGCCCCAGCATTTT
TRBV5-1	.	TRBJ1-1	.	CASSNQVNTEAFF	TGCGCCAGCAGCAACCAGGTGAACACTGAAGCTTTCTTT
TRBV19	.	TRBJ1-1	.	CASSINWDTEAFF	TGTGCCAGTAGTATAAATTGGGACACTGAAGCTTTCTTT
TRBV7-9	.	TRBJ1-3	.	CASSSPRKSSGNTIYF	TGTGCCAGCAGCTCCCCCCGGAAGAGCTCTGGAAACACCATATATTTT
TRBV5-1	.	TRBJ1-2	.	CASSVTFRRENYGYTF	TGCGCCAGCAGCGTGACCTTCAGGAGAGAAAACTATGGCTACACCTTC
TRBV14	.	TRBJ1-2	.	CASSPYLRAGYTF	TGTGCCAGCAGCCCGTACCTAAGAGCTGGCTACACCTTC
TRBV6-2/TRBV6-3	once	TRBJ1-1	.	CASSPTGQTTEAFF	TGTGCCAGCAGTCCGACGGGGCAAACCACTGAAGCTTTCTTT
TRBV30	.	TRBJ2-7	TRBD1	CAWSVPGGSYEQYF	TGTGCCTGGAGTGTTCCAGGGGGAAGCTACGAGCAGTACTTC
TRBV18	.	TRBJ2-2	TRBD1	CASSSPGQPNTGELFF	TGTGCCAGCTCATCCCCGGGACAGCCCAACACCGGGGAGCTGTTTTTT
TRBV5-5	.	TRBJ2-2	TRBD2	CASSFPLSGTRVIGELFF	TGTGCCAGCAGCTTCCCCCTATCCGGGACTAGGGTTATCGGGGAGCTGTTTTTT
TRBV12-3/TRBV12-4	.	TRBJ2-4	TRBD1	CASSFTGQGNIQYF	TGTGCCAGCAGTTTTACGGGACAGGGGAACATTCAGTACTTC
TRBV7-3	.	TRBJ1-1	TRBD1	CASSPRQGGMTEAFF	TGTGCCAGCAGCCCGCGACAGGGTGGGATGACTGAAGCTTTCTTT
TRBV2	.	TRBJ1-5	TRBD1	CATQGQGASNQPQHF	TGTGCCACCCAGGGACAGGGGGCCAGCAATCAGCCCCAGCATTTT
TRBV7-8	once	TRBJ2-7	.	CASRIFAQSYEQYF	TGTGCCAGCAGGATATTCGCACAGTCCTACGAGCAGTACTTC
TRBV28	.	TRBJ2-5	TRBD2	CASSLQRGFVVGTQYF	TGTGCCAGCAGTTTACAGCGGGGGTTTGTTGTTGGGACCCAGTACTTC
TRBV14	.	TRBJ1-2	.	CASSQDHRRRYGYTF	TGTGCCAGCAGCCAAGATCATAGGCGCAGGTATGGCTACACCTTC
TRBV4-3	.	TRBJ1-6	TRBD1	CASSSRRGEGGSPLHF	TGCGCCAGCAGCTCGCGCAGGGGGGAGGGAGGGTCACCCCTCCACTTT
TRBV7-3	.	TRBJ1-4	.	CASSYQDGEKLFF	TGTGCCAGCAGCTACCAGGACGGGGAAAAACTGTTTTTT
TRBV30	.	TRBJ2-5	.	CAWSAVFGWWETQYF	TGTGCCTGGAGTGCGGTGTTCGGTTGGTGGGAGACCCAGTACTTC
TRBV7-9	.	TRBJ1-1	.	CASSYGASTEAFF	TGTGCCAGCAGCTACGGGGCGTCAACTGAAGCTTTCTTT
TRBV4-3	once	TRBJ2-5	TRBD1	CASSQEGQMSQYF	TGCGCCAGCAGCCAAGAGGGACAGATGTCCCAGTACTTC
TRBV29-1	.	TRBJ1-4	TRBD1	CSFQGGAREKLFF	TGCAGCTTCCAAGGGGGCGCGAGGGAAAAACTGTTTTTT
TRBV12-5	.	TRBJ2-1	.	CASGPVSANEQFF	TGTGCTAGTGGCCCCGTATCTGCGAATGAGCAGTTCTTC
TRBV19	.	TRBJ1-5	.	CATRRDPGNQPQHF	TGTGCCACACGCAGGGATCCGGGCAATCAGCCCCAGCATTTT
TRBV7-2	few	TRBJ1-6	TRBD1	CASSSGQGDNSPLHF	TGTGCCAGCAGTTCCGGACAGGGGGATAATTCACCCCTCCACTTT
TRBV24-1	.	TRBJ2-3	TRBD2	CATSHGGATTDTQYF	TGTGCCACCAGCCACGGGGGGGCGACCACAGATACGCAGTATTTT
TRBV4-1	.	TRBJ1-2	TRBD1	CASSQEGRDRGVPIYGYTF	TGCGCCAGCAGCCAAGAAGGGAGGGACAGGGGGGTCCCAATCTATGGCTACACCTTC
TRBV6-5	.	TRBJ2-7	.	CASSYSNYGDSDEQYF	TGTGCCAGCAGTTACTCGAATTATGGGGACTCCGACGAGCAGTACTTC
TRBV12-3/TRBV12-4	.	TRBJ1-6	.	CASSLAPGPIGGSPLHF	TGTGCCAGCAGTTTAGCGCCCGGACCGATCGGGGGTTCACCCCTCCACTTT
TRBV27	.	TRBJ1-2	TRBD1	CASRRTGGLTYGYTF	TGTGCCAGCAGGCGGACAGGGGGTCTAACCTATGGCTACACCTTC
TRBV6-5	.	TRBJ1-3	.	CASKSERRNTIYF	TGTGCCAGTAAAAGTGAGCGGAGAAACACCATATATTTT
TRBV24-1	.	TRBJ2-5	TRBD2	CATRSSGGKETQYF	TGTGCCACGCGTAGCAGCGGGGGTAAAGAGACCCAGTACTTC
TRBV2	.	TRBJ1-6	.	CASILSYNSPLHF	TGTGCCAGCATCCTCTCCTATAATTCACCCCTCCACTTT
TRBV7-3	.	TRBJ1-1	.	CASSLNSANTEAFF	TGTGCCAGCAGCTTAAACAGCGCGAACACTGAAGCTTTCTTT
TRBV20-1	.	TRBJ1-4	.	CSARDVGLNEKLFF	TGCAGTGCTAGAGACGTAGGGCTTAATGAAAAACTGTTTTTT